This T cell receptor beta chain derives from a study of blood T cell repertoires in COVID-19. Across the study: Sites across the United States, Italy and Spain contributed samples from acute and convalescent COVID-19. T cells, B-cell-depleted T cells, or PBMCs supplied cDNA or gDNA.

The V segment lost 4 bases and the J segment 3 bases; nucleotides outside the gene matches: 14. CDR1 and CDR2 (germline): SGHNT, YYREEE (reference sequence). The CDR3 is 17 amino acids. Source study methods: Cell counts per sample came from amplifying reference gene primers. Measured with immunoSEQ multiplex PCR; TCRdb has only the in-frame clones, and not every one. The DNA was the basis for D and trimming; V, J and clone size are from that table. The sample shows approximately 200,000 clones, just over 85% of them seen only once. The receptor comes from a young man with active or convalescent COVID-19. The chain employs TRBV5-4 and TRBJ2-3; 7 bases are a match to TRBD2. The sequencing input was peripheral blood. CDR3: CASSRNGVTSETDTQYF. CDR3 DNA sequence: TGTGCCAGCAGCCGAAACGGGGTAACTAGCGAAACAGATACGCAGTATTTT.